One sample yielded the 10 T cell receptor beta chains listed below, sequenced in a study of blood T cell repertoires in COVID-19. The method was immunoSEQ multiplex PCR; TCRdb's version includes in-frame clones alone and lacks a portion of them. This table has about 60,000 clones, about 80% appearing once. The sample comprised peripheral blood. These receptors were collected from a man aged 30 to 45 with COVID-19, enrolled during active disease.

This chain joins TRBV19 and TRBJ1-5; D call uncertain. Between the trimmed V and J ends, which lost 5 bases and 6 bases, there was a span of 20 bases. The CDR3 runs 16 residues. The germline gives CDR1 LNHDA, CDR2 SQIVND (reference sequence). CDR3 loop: CASSPRALIVSQPQHF. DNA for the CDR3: TGTGCCAGTAGTCCGCGGGCCCTTATAGTCAGTCAGCCCCAGCATTTT.

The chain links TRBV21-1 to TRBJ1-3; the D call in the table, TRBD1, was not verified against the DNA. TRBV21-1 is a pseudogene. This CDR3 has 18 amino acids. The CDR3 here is CASSTRGDRGWLGNTIYF. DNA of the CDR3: TGTGCCAGCAGCACAAGGGGGGACAGGGGATGGCTCGGAAACACCATATATTTT.

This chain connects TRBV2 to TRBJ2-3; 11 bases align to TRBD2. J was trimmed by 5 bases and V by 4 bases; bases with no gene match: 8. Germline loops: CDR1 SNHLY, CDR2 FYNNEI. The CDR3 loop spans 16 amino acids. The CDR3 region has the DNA TGTGCCAGCAGTGTTCCGGCTAGCGGGGGGAGAGATACGCAGTATTTT. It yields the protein CASSVPASGGRDTQYF. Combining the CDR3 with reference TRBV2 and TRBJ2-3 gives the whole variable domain EPEVTQTPSHQVTQMGQEVILRCVPISNHLYFYWYRQILGQKVEFLVSFYNNEISEKSEIFDDQFSVERPDGSNFTLKIRSTKLEDSAMYFCASSVPASGGRDTQYFGPGTRLTVL.

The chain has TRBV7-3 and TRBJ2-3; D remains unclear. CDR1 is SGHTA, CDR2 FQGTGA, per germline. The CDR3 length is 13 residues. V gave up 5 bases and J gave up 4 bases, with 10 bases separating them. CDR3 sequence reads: CASSPTPADTQYF. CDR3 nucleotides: TGTGCCAGCAGCCCCACCCCGGCAGATACGCAGTATTTT.

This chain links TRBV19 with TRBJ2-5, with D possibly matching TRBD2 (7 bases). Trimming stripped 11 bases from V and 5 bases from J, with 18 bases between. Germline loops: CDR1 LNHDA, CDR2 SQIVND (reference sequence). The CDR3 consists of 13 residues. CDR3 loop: CASGRGDRETQYF. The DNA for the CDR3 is TGTGCCTCGGGGAGGGGGGATAGGGAGACCCAGTACTTC.

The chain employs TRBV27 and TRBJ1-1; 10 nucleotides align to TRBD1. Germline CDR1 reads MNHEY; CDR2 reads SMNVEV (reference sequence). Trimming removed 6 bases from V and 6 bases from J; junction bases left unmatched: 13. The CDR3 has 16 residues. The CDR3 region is CASSGPGQGIRAEAFF. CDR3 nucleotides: TGTGCCAGCAGCGGGCCGGGACAGGGGATAAGAGCTGAAGCTTTCTTT.

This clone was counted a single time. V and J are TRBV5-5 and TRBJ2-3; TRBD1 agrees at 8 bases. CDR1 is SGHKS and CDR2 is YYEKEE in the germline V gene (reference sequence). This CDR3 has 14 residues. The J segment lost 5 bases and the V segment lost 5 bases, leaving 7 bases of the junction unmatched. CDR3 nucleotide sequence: TGTGCCAGCAGGGCAGGGGGCCCAGGAGATACGCAGTATTTT. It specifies CASRAGGPGDTQYF.

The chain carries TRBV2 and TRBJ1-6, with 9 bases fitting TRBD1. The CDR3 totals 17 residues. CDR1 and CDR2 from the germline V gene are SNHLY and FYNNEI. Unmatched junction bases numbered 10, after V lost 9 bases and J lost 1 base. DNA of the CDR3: TGTGCCAGTTCCGACAGGGGGACTATATCCTATAATTCACCCCTCCACTTT. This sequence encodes CASSDRGTISYNSPLHF.

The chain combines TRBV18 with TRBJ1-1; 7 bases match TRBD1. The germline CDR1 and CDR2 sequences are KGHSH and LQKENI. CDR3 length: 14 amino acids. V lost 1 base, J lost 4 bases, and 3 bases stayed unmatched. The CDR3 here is CASSPQGAGTEAFF. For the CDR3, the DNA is TGTGCCAGCTCACCACAGGGGGCTGGCACTGAAGCTTTCTTT.

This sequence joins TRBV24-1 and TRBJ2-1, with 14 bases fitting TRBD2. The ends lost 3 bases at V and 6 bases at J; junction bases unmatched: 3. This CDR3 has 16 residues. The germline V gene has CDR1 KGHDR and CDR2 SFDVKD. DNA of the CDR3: TGTGCCACCAGTGATAAGGGACTAGCGGGAGTCAATGAGCAGTTCTTC. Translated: CATSDKGLAGVNEQFF.